This TCR beta chain comes out of a study of CD8 T cells in ankylosing spondylitis. TCRdb re-analysed the 5' RACE reads in MiXCR, keeping a single row per CDR3 protein. The table records under 250,000 distinct CDR3 sequences, approximately 30% of them present only once. This clonotype occurred a few times. The germline CDR1 and CDR2 sequences are LGHNA and YNFKEQ. Trimming took 0 bases from V and 6 from J; bases not matched to a gene: 7. The CDR3 sequence is 15 residues long. V gene TRBV4-2 combines with J gene TRBJ2-7; 8 bases line up with TRBD2. The sequenced sample was blood, either unsorted or a sorted T cell fraction (not recorded which). This clonotype originated in a male donor with ankylosing spondylitis or in good health (not recorded which). The CDR3 DNA reads as TGTGCCAGCAGCCAAGACCCAGCGGGGGAACCCGAGCAGTACTTC. Translated: CASSQDPAGEPEQYF.